These T cell receptor beta chains were read from a single sample in a study of shared clonotypes between healthy human individuals. Assay used: immunoSEQ multiplex PCR; TCRdb lists only in-frame clones, some missing. The sample carries around 1.5 million clones, 95% to 99% recorded once. Sequencing was done on a sample of naive CD4+ T cells sorted from blood. The receptors were gathered from a man aged 30 to 39 in good health. Both conserved end residues are part of each CDR3.

CDR3 protein	V gene	J gene
CASSSLADSYEQYF	TRBV7-6	TRBJ2-7
CASRIRDRDSYEQYF	TRBV27	TRBJ2-7
CASSLGGPGQSYEQYF	TRBV7-7	TRBJ2-7
CASSSHRTPNNEQFF	TRBV7-8	TRBJ2-1
CASSLDRASTEAFF	TRBV5-1	TRBJ1-1
CASAQGKLFF	TRBV28	TRBJ1-4
CASSARGLAVYEQYF	TRBV7-8	TRBJ2-7
CASSWVTGSNF	TRBV6-1	TRBJ2-5
CASSDRASGRDTQYF	TRBV6-1	TRBJ2-3
CASSLGETGNEAFF	TRBV5-1	TRBJ1-1
CASQAGGGSDTQYF	TRBV5-4	TRBJ2-3
CASSKRQANTGELFF	TRBV6-5	TRBJ2-2
CASSLGWTSTLTGELFF	TRBV5-4	TRBJ2-2
CASSLPGLVFGTQYF	TRBV11-2	TRBJ2-5
CASSPGTATTGELFF	TRBV9	TRBJ2-2
CASSPPGGSYEQYF	TRBV6-5	TRBJ2-7
CASSLVVSGDTGELFF	TRBV11-2	TRBJ2-2
CASSLRVLLSSYEQYF	TRBV5-6	TRBJ2-7
CASSQSVNTEAFF	TRBV14	TRBJ1-1
CATSRDPGETQYF	TRBV15	TRBJ2-5
CASSLVSSKETQYF	TRBV5-6	TRBJ2-5
CASSLGPGKAYEQYF	TRBV11-2	TRBJ2-7
CASSSGLAGVAGELFF	TRBV7-3	TRBJ2-2
CASTSGNSGKDEQYF	TRBV28	TRBJ2-7
CASSFIAGGPPGTDTQYF	TRBV28	TRBJ2-3
CAWRDDRPGYTF	TRBV30	TRBJ1-2
CASSAGRQNNEQFF	TRBV2	TRBJ2-1
CASSILGDLGNEQFF	TRBV19	TRBJ2-1
CASSPGGGGSRKLFF	TRBV5-1	TRBJ1-4
CASSQGPLEKLFF	TRBV4-1	TRBJ1-4
CASSVVGATNEKLFF	TRBV9	TRBJ1-4
CASSLEAVSGQPQHF	TRBV6-4	TRBJ1-5
CASSRLSGTEQFF	TRBV4-3	TRBJ2-1
CASSFRPNQRYEQYF	TRBV5-1	TRBJ2-7
CASSALAGPFQETQYF	TRBV11-2	TRBJ2-5
CASSGAYNEQFF	TRBV5-1	TRBJ2-1
CASSKDRISYEQYF	TRBV5-4	TRBJ2-7
CASSVLRGREDTGELFF	TRBV9	TRBJ2-2
CASSVGGRRYEQYF	TRBV9	TRBJ2-7
CASSRVTYEQYF	TRBV28	TRBJ2-7
CASSFRSLSGNTIYF	TRBV7-2	TRBJ1-3
CASRTQGAEGYTF	TRBV19	TRBJ1-2
CASSTGGYPYQQYF	TRBV7-9	TRBJ2-7
CASSELAGANIGELFF	TRBV7-3	TRBJ2-2
CASSDSNSHAYGYTF	TRBV6-4	TRBJ1-2
CASSPGGTQMETQYF	TRBV5-1	TRBJ2-5
CASSQGNRQDTTYEQYF	TRBV4-1	TRBJ2-7
CASSRVRTSGSYEQYF	TRBV5-4	TRBJ2-7
CASSMDGQGTDTQYF	TRBV28	TRBJ2-3
CASSRTTGVGYEQYF	TRBV5-1	TRBJ2-7
CAIGLGPSAGTDTQYF	TRBV10-3	TRBJ2-3
CATSDSETQYF	TRBV18	TRBJ2-5
CASSVTSGPYEQYF	TRBV10-2	TRBJ2-7
CASSPSSGMYEQYF	TRBV9	TRBJ2-7
CASSPGAVTPLRPQHF	TRBV27	TRBJ1-5
CASSFGTGGRTEAFF	TRBV5-4	TRBJ1-1
CASSLQGSPYEQYF	TRBV19	TRBJ2-7
CASSQPGRGPGTQYF	TRBV14	TRBJ2-3